These T cell receptor beta chains were read from a single sample in a study of blood T cell repertoires in COVID-19. Assay: immunoSEQ multiplex PCR; the TCRdb copy retains only in-frame clones and omits some. Here the sample spans about 200,000 clones, 82% being singletons. The sequenced sample was PBMCs or T cells enriched from blood (not recorded which). These receptors came from a man aged 35 to 55 who had recovered from COVID-19. Both conserved end residues are part of each CDR3. Each record gives: D gene, clone size, V gene, J gene, CDR3 protein, CDR3 DNA. A D gene is named only where the DNA matches it firmly. Size is omitted from some rows. Given values are once, few, many or a class for expanded clones.

-,-,TRBV2,TRBJ2-7,CASSRRDEQYF,TGTGCCAGCAGTCGGAGGGACGAGCAGTACTTC
-,once,TRBV6-2/TRBV6-3,TRBJ2-1,CASSFATVFYNEQFF,TGTGCCAGCAGTTTCGCGACAGTATTCTACAATGAGCAGTTCTTC
TRBD2,-,TRBV28,TRBJ2-1,CASSPPLLAGGQNEQFF,TGTGCCAGCAGTCCCCCCTTACTAGCGGGGGGCCAAAATGAGCAGTTCTTC
TRBD1,-,TRBV5-1,TRBJ1-2,CASSPGDRGRYGYTF,TGCGCCAGCAGCCCCGGCGACAGGGGACGCTATGGCTACACCTTC
-,-,TRBV5-1,TRBJ1-2,CASSLVPGNYGYTF,TGCGCCAGCAGCTTGGTACCGGGTAACTATGGCTACACCTTC
TRBD1,-,TRBV5-4,TRBJ2-7,CASSFGTGRGNNEQYF,TGTGCCAGCAGCTTTGGGACAGGGAGGGGGAATAACGAGCAGTACTTC
TRBD1,-,TRBV7-9,TRBJ2-7,CASSSLGTGHEQYF,TGTGCCAGCAGCTCCCTAGGGACAGGGCACGAGCAGTACTTC
TRBD1,-,TRBV5-4,TRBJ2-1,CASSIPGTGKFF,TGTGCCAGCAGCATCCCCGGGACAGGGAAGTTCTTC
TRBD1,-,TRBV3-1/TRBV3-2,TRBJ1-2,CASSQRRDSKYGYTF,TGTGCCAGCAGCCAACGTCGGGACAGCAAGTATGGCTACACCTTC
TRBD1,-,TRBV3-1/TRBV3-2,TRBJ2-7,CASRRQGSSYEQYF,TGTGCCAGCAGACGACAGGGGAGTTCCTACGAGCAGTACTTC
-,-,TRBV7-3,TRBJ2-1,CASSASGTYNEQFF,TGTGCCAGCAGCGCCTCGGGGACCTACAATGAGCAGTTCTTC
TRBD1,-,TRBV2,TRBJ1-1,CASSPTGVVTEAFF,TGTGCCAGCAGCCCTACAGGGGTAGTCACTGAAGCTTTCTTT
TRBD1,-,TRBV7-3,TRBJ2-1,CASSTRGTGGGNEQFF,TGTGCCAGCAGTACGCGCGGGACAGGGGGAGGGAATGAGCAGTTCTTC
TRBD1,-,TRBV30,TRBJ2-6,CAWSRDRVSSGANVLTF,TGTGCCTGGAGCCGGGACAGGGTATCCTCTGGGGCCAACGTCCTGACTTTC
-,few,TRBV11-2,TRBJ2-7,CASSLGGLQYF,TGTGCCAGCAGCTTAGGGGGCCTGCAGTACTTC
-,few,TRBV2,TRBJ1-6,CASSRGDSPLHF,TGTGCCAGCAGCAGGGGTGATTCACCCCTCCACTTT
-,-,TRBV9,TRBJ2-7,CASSAAPTSYEQYF,TGTGCCAGCAGCGCAGCCCCGACTAGCTACGAGCAGTACTTC
TRBD1,-,TRBV6-5,TRBJ1-2,CARRTGEGGYTF,TGTGCCAGAAGGACAGGGGAAGGTGGCTACACCTTC
-,-,TRBV2,TRBJ2-7,CASSGDSVNEQYF,TGTGCCAGCAGTGGCGACAGTGTGAACGAGCAGTACTTC
-,-,TRBV2,TRBJ2-2,CASRTGGTGELFF,TGTGCCAGCAGGACGGGTGGTACCGGGGAGCTGTTTTTT
-,-,TRBV6-5,TRBJ2-5,CATLQGLKETQYF,TGTGCCACCCTACAGGGCCTGAAAGAGACCCAGTACTTC
TRBD2,-,TRBV24-1,TRBJ2-1,CATSSRTSGRVDEQFF,TGTGCCACCAGTTCGCGGACTAGCGGGAGGGTAGATGAGCAGTTCTTC
-,once,TRBV28,TRBJ1-6,CASSSRAYNSPLHF,TGTGCCAGCAGTTCCCGGGCCTATAATTCACCCCTCCACTTT
-,-,TRBV6-2/TRBV6-3,TRBJ1-1,CASSFSSGPHTEAFF,TGTGCCAGCAGTTTCTCTTCAGGTCCTCACACTGAAGCTTTCTTT
-,-,TRBV4-2,TRBJ1-5,CASSQEERSGGRGQPQHF,TGTGCCAGCAGCCAAGAAGAGCGGTCTGGAGGGAGAGGTCAGCCCCAGCATTTT
TRBD2,-,TRBV13,TRBJ2-3,CASSPGGAGTDTQYF,TGTGCCAGCAGCCCGGGGGGGGCGGGCACAGATACGCAGTATTTT
TRBD1,-,TRBV9,TRBJ1-3,CASSDSGTGGYTIYF,TGTGCCAGCAGCGATTCCGGGACAGGGGGGTACACCATATATTTT
-,-,TRBV7-3,TRBJ2-3,CASSSLGAGTDTQYF,TGTGCCAGCAGCTCCCTCGGAGCGGGCACAGATACGCAGTATTTT
-,-,TRBV28,TRBJ1-1,CASSWGRGADAFF,TGTGCCAGCAGTTGGGGGAGGGGAGCCGATGCTTTCTTT
-,-,TRBV28,TRBJ2-2,CASSLEPQNTGELFF,TGTGCCAGCAGTTTAGAACCACAGAACACCGGGGAGCTGTTTTTT
-,-,TRBV9,TRBJ1-3,CASSVPYSTGFETIYF,TGTGCCAGCAGCGTTCCTTATTCGACAGGCTTCGAAACCATATATTTT
TRBD1,few,TRBV7-9,TRBJ2-7,CASSLQGAVYEQYF,TGTGCCAGCAGCTTACAGGGGGCGGTCTACGAGCAGTACTTC
-,-,TRBV4-3,TRBJ1-6,CASSQEDRTRSPLHF,TGCGCCAGCAGCCAAGAGGACAGAACTCGATCACCCCTCCACTTT
TRBD2,-,TRBV5-1,TRBJ2-5,CASTRASGGPRETQYF,TGCGCCAGCACCCGGGCTAGCGGGGGTCCCCGCGAGACCCAGTACTTC
-,-,TRBV29-1,TRBJ2-7,CSVGGPLSTDPSYEQYF,TGCAGCGTTGGGGGGCCCCTCTCGACTGACCCCTCCTACGAGCAGTACTTC
-,-,TRBV11-1,TRBJ1-2,CASSFGFGGYTF,TGTGCCAGCAGCTTCGGGTTTGGAGGCTACACCTTC
-,-,TRBV4-3,TRBJ2-5,CASSPQTVRGRETQYF,TGCGCCAGCAGTCCCCAGACTGTCAGAGGGCGAGAGACCCAGTACTTC
TRBD1,-,TRBV2,TRBJ1-2,CASRPGQYGYTF,TGTGCCAGCAGGCCGGGACAGTATGGCTACACCTTC
TRBD2,-,TRBV27,TRBJ2-5,CASSLWGGSTAEETQYF,TGTGCCAGCAGTTTATGGGGAGGGAGCACGGCGGAAGAGACCCAGTACTTC
-,-,TRBV12-3/TRBV12-4,TRBJ2-7,CASSFAAYEQYF,TGTGCCAGCAGTTTCGCAGCCTACGAGCAGTACTTC
TRBD2,-,TRBV6-5,TRBJ2-1,CASTRLAGETNEQFF,TGTGCCAGCACTAGACTAGCGGGGGAAACGAATGAGCAGTTCTTC
-,-,TRBV5-8,TRBJ2-3,CASRGADTDTQYF,TGTGCCAGCCGGGGGGCAGACACAGATACGCAGTATTTT
-,-,TRBV7-9,TRBJ2-3,CASRFSTWDTQYF,TGTGCCAGCAGGTTTAGTACCTGGGATACGCAGTATTTT
TRBD1,once,TRBV19,TRBJ1-2,CASSLRQGLDYGYTF,TGTGCCAGTAGTCTTCGACAGGGGCTAGACTATGGCTACACCTTC
-,-,TRBV7-8,TRBJ1-1,CASSLTAGNTEAFF,TGTGCCAGCAGCTTAACGGCGGGGAACACTGAAGCTTTCTTT
-,-,TRBV6-4,TRBJ1-1,CASSDSKGDTSNTEAFF,TGTGCCAGCAGTGACTCGAAAGGGGACACCTCGAACACTGAAGCTTTCTTT
-,-,TRBV5-1,TRBJ2-7,CASSSAYEQYF,TGCGCCAGCAGCTCCGCCTACGAGCAGTACTTC
TRBD1,-,TRBV30,TRBJ2-1,CAWSRDREINEQFF,TGTGCCTGGAGCCGGGACAGGGAGATCAATGAGCAGTTCTTC
-,-,TRBV5-1,TRBJ2-7,CASSLASGYEQYF,TGCGCCAGCAGCTTGGCCTCCGGCTACGAGCAGTACTTC
-,-,TRBV7-3,TRBJ2-5,CASSLGGGVQETQYF,TGTGCCAGCAGCTTAGGAGGCGGGGTACAAGAGACCCAGTACTTC
TRBD1,-,TRBV7-4,TRBJ1-5,CASSPKVGTGDPGDNQPQHF,TGTGCCAGCAGCCCGAAGGTGGGGACAGGGGATCCGGGGGACAATCAGCCCCAGCATTTT
-,few,TRBV5-1,TRBJ2-1,CASSLDSEQFF,TGCGCCAGCAGCTTGGATAGTGAGCAGTTCTTC
-,once,TRBV7-2,TRBJ1-5,CASSSLTGNQPQHF,TGTGCCAGCAGCTCCCTAACAGGGAATCAGCCCCAGCATTTT
TRBD2,-,TRBV29-1,TRBJ2-1,CSAIAGGDNEQFF,TGCAGCGCGATAGCGGGGGGAGACAATGAGCAGTTCTTC